The 22 T cell receptor beta chains presented below share a single source sample, sequenced in a study of T cells in Graves' hyperthyroidism and ophthalmopathy. From RNA transcripts, TCR beta CDR3 regions were amplified. During a first-round RT-PCR of the TCR CDR3, the HTBI primer set was used. TCRdb itself ran the multiplex PCR reads through MiXCR, one entry per CDR3 protein. The sample has approximately 430,000 distinct CDR3 sequences, around 14% seen once; the top ten hold roughly 13%. The sequenced material came from blood. The receptors here all came from a woman under 30 with Graves' hyperthyroidism.

This clonotype was observed a handful of times. This chain uses TRBV5-1 with TRBJ2-5; TRBD1 agrees at 7 bases. The CDR3 totals 14 residues. The junction had 4 bases not matched to a gene; V was cut back by 4 bases and J by 1 base. Germline values: CDR1 SGHRS, CDR2 YFSETQ. The CDR3 is CASSQGQPQETQYF. Written as DNA, the CDR3 is TGCGCCAGCAGCCAGGGACAGCCCCAAGAGACCCAGTACTTC.

This clonotype has a handful of counts. The chain couples TRBV27 to TRBJ2-7; 8 nucleotides agree with TRBD2. The V gene's germline CDR1 is MNHEY and CDR2 SMNVEV (reference sequence). Trimming removed 6 bases from V and 3 bases from J; junction bases left unmatched: 4. CDR3 size: 13 residues. The CDR3 region is CASRWAGGYEQYF. The CDR3 DNA sequence: TGTGCCAGCAGATGGGCGGGAGGCTACGAGCAGTACTTC.

This clonotype occurred many times. The V call is TRBV7-8, the J call TRBJ2-7; no clear D gene. V was pared by 5 bases and J by 0 bases, with 8 bases between. This CDR3 region has 13 residues. The germline CDR1 and CDR2 sequences are SGHVS and FQNEAQ. The CDR3 DNA is TGTGCCAGCAGCCCAGTAAACTCCTACGAGCAGTACTTC. It yields the protein CASSPVNSYEQYF.

The chain carries TRBV5-1 and TRBJ1-1, with a tentative D call TRBD1 (6 bases). The germline V gene encodes CDR1 SGHRS and CDR2 YFSETQ. V dropped 3 bases and J dropped 1 base, with 10 bases sitting between them. This CDR3 region has 14 residues. The CDR3 DNA sequence: TGCGCCAGCAGCTGGACAGCACAGAACACTGAAGCTTTCTTT. The encoded protein is CASSWTAQNTEAFF.

This clonotype was found many times. The V call is TRBV28, the J call TRBJ2-7; D is perhaps TRBD1 or TRBD2 (6 bases each). Trimming removed 7 bases from V and 5 bases from J, with 12 bases in between. The CDR3 length is 12 residues. Germline CDR1 reads MDHEN; CDR2 reads SYDVKM. The CDR3 region has the DNA TGTGCCAGCACGGGGGCTATCCACGAGCAGTACTTC. As protein: CASTGAIHEQYF.

This clonotype was recorded at least ten times. V usage is TRBV28 and J usage is TRBJ2-1; 9 bases are shared with TRBD2. With V trimmed by 7 bases and J by 4 bases, 11 bases remained unmatched. This CDR3 is 16 amino acids long. The germline CDR1 and CDR2 sequences are MDHEN and SYDVKM. CDR3 sequence reads: CASTGRGGVGYNEQFF. CDR3 coding DNA: TGTGCCAGCACCGGGCGGGGGGGCGTGGGGTACAATGAGCAGTTCTTC.

At least ten counts were recorded for this clonotype. The chain uses TRBV7-6 and TRBJ2-1; possibly TRBD2 for D (5 bases). The CDR3 extends over 17 amino acids. CDR1 and CDR2 (germline): SGHVS, FNYEAQ. The germline V and J ends were trimmed by 1 base and 7 bases, with 20 bases remaining between them. In nucleotides, the CDR3 is TGTGCCAGCAGCTTAGATTCTCGAGGGAGAGCTTTTAATGAGCAGTTCTTC. Encoded protein: CASSLDSRGRAFNEQFF.

This clonotype was seen many times. V and J are TRBV10-3 and TRBJ2-5; D may be TRBD1 (6 bases). Per germline, CDR1 ENHRY and CDR2 SYGVKD. The V gene lost 0 bases and the J gene lost 1 base, with 9 bases spanning the gap. CDR3 length equals 15 residues. The CDR3 spells CAISESDSFQETQYF. DNA of the CDR3: TGTGCCATCAGTGAGTCGGACAGCTTCCAAGAGACCCAGTACTTC.

J is TRBJ1-3 and V is TRBV6-1, with D unclear. The germline gives CDR1 MNHNS, CDR2 SASEGT. V lost 8 bases, J lost 0 bases, and 5 bases lay in between. The CDR3 runs to 12 residues. CDR3 loop: CASRSSGNTIYF. Here the CDR3 DNA reads TGTGCCAGCCGCTCCTCTGGAAACACCATATATTTT.

This clonotype was seen ten or more times. The V and J genes are TRBV3-1 and TRBJ2-2, with D perhaps matching TRBD1 (6 bases). This CDR3 contains 14 residues. Looked up from germline, CDR1 is LGHDT and CDR2 is YNNKEL (reference sequence). Between the trimmed V and J ends, which lost 2 bases and 9 bases, there was a span of 13 bases. The CDR3 DNA sequence: TGTGCCAGCAGCCAATCCGAAGGGGACAGGGAGCTGTTTTTT. Residues: CASSQSEGDRELFF.

This clonotype was seen only a few times. The chain uses TRBV28 and TRBJ1-5, with D possibly being TRBD1 (5 bases). This CDR3 comprises 15 residues. Trimming removed 4 bases at V and 5 bases at J, with 15 bases between. In germline, CDR1 is MDHEN, CDR2 SYDVKM. The DNA of the CDR3 is TGTGCCAGCAGTTCCCCAACAGTAGGGGATCAGCCCCAGCATTTT. As protein: CASSSPTVGDQPQHF.

The sample holds a few counts of this clonotype. In nucleotides, the CDR3 is TGTGCCAGCTCACCACCCGGACGGAACTCCTACGAGCAGTACTTC. Protein: CASSPPGRNSYEQYF. This chain connects TRBV18 to TRBJ2-7; no firm D call. Germline CDR1 KGHSH, CDR2 LQKENI. CDR3 length: 15 amino acids. Trimming shortened V by 0 bases and J by 0 bases, and 9 bases separated the two germline ends.

As concerns this clonotype: At one end, the junction sequence differs from germline, possibly due to a read error. The rearrangement links TRBV5-6 to TRBJ1-2, with no clear D. CDR1 and CDR2 (germline): SGHDT, YYEEEE. The CDR3 length is 15 residues. CDR3 bases: TGTGCCAGCAGCTTGGGGGGTCCAGGAAACTATGGCTACGCCTTC. Its translation: CASSLGGPGNYGYAF.

The V gene is TRBV7-9, the J gene TRBJ2-2; 9 nucleotides line up with TRBD2. The junction had 2 bases not matched to a gene; V was cut back by 1 base and J by 2 bases. Germline CDR1 reads SEHNR; CDR2 reads FQNEAQ (reference sequence). The CDR3 covers 16 residues. The CDR3 nucleotides are TGTGCCAGCAGCTTAGGAGCGGGAGGCAACACCGGGGAGCTGTTTTTT. Its protein is CASSLGAGGNTGELFF.

The chain is built from TRBV29-1 and TRBJ1-1, with a tentative D call TRBD1 (5 bases). Germline V gene data show CDR1 as SQVTM and CDR2 as ANQGSEA. V was cut by 6 bases and J by 0 bases, with 14 bases left in between. The CDR3 has 14 amino acids. CDR3 amino acids: CSVSRDLMNTEAFF. The CDR3 DNA reads as TGCAGCGTCAGCCGGGACCTCATGAACACTGAAGCTTTCTTT.

This clonotype was seen ten or more times. This chain links TRBV2 with TRBJ2-4; 9 nucleotides agree with TRBD1. Per the germline V gene, CDR1 is SNHLY and CDR2 is FYNNEI. J lost 7 bases, V lost 8 bases, and 6 bases had no gene match. The CDR3 is made up of 13 amino acids. Written as DNA, the CDR3 is TGTGCCAGCGGGGACAGGGAGGGGAACATTCAGTACTTC. It is translated as CASGDREGNIQYF.

This clonotype was detected ten times or more. The genes are TRBV6-1 and TRBJ2-7; 7 bases align to TRBD1. The ends lost 5 bases at V and 1 base at J; junction bases unmatched: 5. The CDR3 totals 14 residues. Looked up from germline, CDR1 is MNHNS and CDR2 is SASEGT. CDR3: CASSPDRLSYEQYF. In nucleotides, the CDR3 is TGTGCCAGCAGTCCGGACAGGCTTTCCTACGAGCAGTACTTC.

The chain couples TRBV10-1 to TRBJ1-1, with D perhaps matching TRBD1 (5 bases). The V end lost 11 bases, the J end lost 1 base, and 14 bases lay between the germline ends. Germline CDR1 is WNHNN and CDR2 is SYGVQD (reference sequence). This CDR3 is 13 amino acids long. CDR3 nucleotide sequence: TGCGCCTCCCAGACAGACTCGAACACTGAAGCTTTCTTT. This codes for CASQTDSNTEAFF.

This chain joins TRBV12-3 or TRBV12-4 and TRBJ1-5, with D uncertain. CDR3 size: 13 residues. The V end lost 8 bases, the J end lost 2 bases, and 10 bases lay between the germline ends. This chain's CDR3 is CASGRFGNQPQHF. In DNA, the CDR3 is TGTGCCAGCGGTCGGTTTGGCAATCAGCCCCAGCATTTT.

This clonotype was counted ten times or more. This sequence joins TRBV2 and TRBJ2-7, with TRBD2 identical over 13 bases. This CDR3 has 16 amino acids. V was pared by 5 bases and J by 1 base, with 5 bases of the junction left unmatched. Germline-derived CDR1 and CDR2 are SNHLY and FYNNEI. CDR3 in DNA: TGTGCCAGCAGTCCGACTAGCGGGAGGAGATCCTACGAGCAGTACTTC. This translates into CASSPTSGRRSYEQYF.

This clonotype showed up just a few times. This chain uses TRBV3-1 with TRBJ2-7, with D possibly being TRBD1 or TRBD2 (6 bases each). CDR1 and CDR2 (germline): LGHDT, YNNKEL (reference sequence). The V and J ends lost 5 bases and 3 bases respectively, with 20 bases between them. There are 16 residues in the CDR3. Written as DNA, the CDR3 is TGTGCCAGCAGCGAATACCTTCGAGGGGGACTCTACGAGCAGTACTTC. Translating gives CASSEYLRGGLYEQYF.

This clonotype occurred a few times. V is TRBV9 and J is TRBJ2-1, with a weak D call TRBD1 (6 bases). Germline values: CDR1 SGDLS, CDR2 YYNGEE. V was shortened by 4 bases and J by 6 bases, with 14 bases between the two germline ends. This CDR3 region has 14 residues. In nucleotides, the CDR3 is TGTGCCAGCAGCCCCCAGACAGGTATCAATGAGCAGTTCTTC. Translating it yields CASSPQTGINEQFF.